The 6 T cell receptor beta chains reported below all come from one sample, sequenced in a study of CD8+ T cells in alopecia areata. Sample treatment: oral pan-JAK inhibitor, 5-10 mg twice daily. cDNA prepared by RNA extraction and subsequent reverse transcription served as the template for sequencing. Clones were read by immunoSEQ multiplex PCR, and TCRdb kept only the in-frame ones, dropping some. The sample comprises more than 150,000 clones, around 50% of which are singletons, and over 10% rests with the top ten. The sample in question was CD8+ T cells sorted from blood, obtained at week 24, from a patient treated with tofacitinib. Source of these receptors: a human donor with alopecia areata.

The chain carries TRBV19 and TRBJ2-1, with 10 nucleotides matching TRBD2. Germline CDR1 LNHDA, CDR2 SQIVND (reference sequence). This CDR3 region has 16 residues. Losses at the gene ends were 6 bases for V and 7 bases for J; bases not matched to a gene: 12. CDR3 sequence: CASSTRSGGPGNEQFF. CDR3 bases: TGTGCCAGTAGCACCCGTAGCGGGGGGCCGGGGAATGAGCAGTTCTTC.

With respect to this clone: Other DNA sequences from this sample encode an identical CDR3 as well. The chain employs TRBV5-1 and TRBJ2-1; D unresolved. The CDR3 has 11 residues. Germline lookup yields CDR1 SGHRS and CDR2 YFSETQ. V was cut by 4 bases and J by 3 bases, with 2 bases left in between. The CDR3 loop is CASSDYNEQFF. The CDR3 region has the DNA TGCGCCAGCAGCGACTACAATGAGCAGTTCTTC.

V gene TRBV5-1 combines with J gene TRBJ2-3; D is ambiguous. CDR3 length equals 15 residues. Germline CDR1 SGHRS, CDR2 YFSETQ. V was pared by 0 bases and J by 5 bases, with 13 bases between. The CDR3 loop reads CASSLGLGSLDTQYF. CDR3 nucleotide sequence: TGCGCCAGCAGCTTGGGGTTAGGGTCCCTAGATACGCAGTATTTT.

V gene TRBV13 combines with J gene TRBJ1-4; D is undetermined. The V end was cut by 5 bases, the J end by 12 bases, with 19 bases between. There are 14 residues in the CDR3. Germline-derived CDR1 and CDR2 are PRHDT and FYEKMQ (reference sequence). This CDR3 is CASSERLGRGELFF. Written as DNA, the CDR3 is TGTGCCAGCAGCGAGCGTCTTGGGCGCGGAGAACTGTTTTTT.

V is TRBV2 and J is TRBJ2-1; unclear D gene. The V end lost 6 bases, the J end lost 4 bases, and 7 bases lay between the germline ends. Per germline, CDR1 SNHLY and CDR2 FYNNEI. The CDR3 sequence is 12 residues long. The CDR3 DNA reads as TGTGCCAGCAGCGGAGCTTACAATGAGCAGTTCTTC. This sequence encodes CASSGAYNEQFF.

The chain uses TRBV6-5 and TRBJ2-1; D not certain. Germline-derived CDR1 and CDR2 are MNHEY and SVGAGI. This CDR3 region has 14 residues. Trimming shortened V by 5 bases and J by 5 bases, and 13 bases separated the two germline ends. CDR3 nucleotide sequence: TGTGCCAGCAGTGAAGTGGTCAGGAACAATGAGCAGTTCTTC. Amino acid sequence: CASSEVVRNNEQFF.